This T cell receptor (beta chain) was identified during a study of beta chain features in type 1 diabetes. Findings of the study overall: Shorter TCRB CDR3s, moderately but significantly so, marked every one of the four CD4+ subsets in Type 1 diabetes patients.

Since all of the isolated RNA was reverse transcribed, expressed TCRB transcripts were what got sequenced. TCRdb's copy holds only in-frame clones and misses some; the assay was immunoSEQ multiplex PCR. This sample has 150,000 or so clones, with about 10% found just once. Germline CDR1 and CDR2: SGHAT and FQNNGV. V gave up 1 base and J gave up 5 bases; unmatched junction bases: 5. This CDR3 region has 16 residues. This clone was counted a few times. Its specificity is unknown. V gene TRBV11-2 combines with J gene TRBJ2-3; 11 nucleotides line up with TRBD1. Sequencing input: central memory CD4+ T cells from blood. The receptor comes from a man aged 18 to 30 in good health. The CDR3 loop is CASSLVGTGGLDTQYF. The CDR3 DNA is TGTGCCAGCAGCTTAGTAGGGACAGGGGGTTTAGATACGCAGTATTTT.